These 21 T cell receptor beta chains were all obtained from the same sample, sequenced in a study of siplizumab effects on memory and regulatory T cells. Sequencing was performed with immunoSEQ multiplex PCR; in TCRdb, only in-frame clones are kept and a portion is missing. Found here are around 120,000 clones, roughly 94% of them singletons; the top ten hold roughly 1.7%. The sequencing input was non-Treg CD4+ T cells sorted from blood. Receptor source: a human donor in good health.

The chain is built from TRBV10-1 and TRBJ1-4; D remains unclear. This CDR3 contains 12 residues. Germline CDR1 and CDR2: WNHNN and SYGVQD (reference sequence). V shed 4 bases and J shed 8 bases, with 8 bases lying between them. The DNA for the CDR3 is TGCGCCAGCAGTGGTACAGACGAAAAACTGTTTTTT. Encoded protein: CASSGTDEKLFF.

Here the CDR3 reads CASSRGPGQGHQPQHF. The CDR3 DNA follows: TGCGCCAGCAGCCGAGGACCGGGACAGGGCCATCAGCCCCAGCATTTT. The chain carries TRBV4-1 and TRBJ1-5; 9 bases agree with TRBD1. After removal of 4 bases from V and 5 bases from J, the junction contained 9 bases not matched to a gene. CDR1 MGHRA and CDR2 YSYEKL come from the germline V gene. The CDR3 consists of 16 residues.

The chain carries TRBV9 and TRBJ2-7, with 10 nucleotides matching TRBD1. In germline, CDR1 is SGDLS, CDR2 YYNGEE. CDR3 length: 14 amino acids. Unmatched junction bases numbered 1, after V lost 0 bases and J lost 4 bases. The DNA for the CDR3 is TGTGCCAGCAGCGTAGGGGGACAGGGGTACGAGCAGTACTTC. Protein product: CASSVGGQGYEQYF.

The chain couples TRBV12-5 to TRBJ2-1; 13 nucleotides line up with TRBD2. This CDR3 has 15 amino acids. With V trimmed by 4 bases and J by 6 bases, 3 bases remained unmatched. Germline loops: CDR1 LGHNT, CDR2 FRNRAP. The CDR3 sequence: CASGSGTSGVNEQFF. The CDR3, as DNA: TGTGCTAGTGGTTCAGGGACTAGCGGGGTCAATGAGCAGTTCTTC.

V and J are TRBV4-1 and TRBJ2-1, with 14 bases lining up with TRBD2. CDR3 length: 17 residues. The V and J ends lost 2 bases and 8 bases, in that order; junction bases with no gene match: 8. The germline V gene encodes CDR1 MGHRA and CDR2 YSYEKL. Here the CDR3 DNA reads TGCGCCAGCAGCCAACTAGGACTAGCGGGGGGTGGGGATGAGCAGTTCTTC. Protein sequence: CASSQLGLAGGGDEQFF.

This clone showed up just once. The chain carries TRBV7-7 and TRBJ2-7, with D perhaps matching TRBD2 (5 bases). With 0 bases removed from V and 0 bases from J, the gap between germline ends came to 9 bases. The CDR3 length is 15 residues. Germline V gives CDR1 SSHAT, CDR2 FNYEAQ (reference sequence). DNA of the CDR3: TGTGCCAGCAGCTTAGCGGTGGGGAGCTCCTACGAGCAGTACTTC. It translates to CASSLAVGSSYEQYF.

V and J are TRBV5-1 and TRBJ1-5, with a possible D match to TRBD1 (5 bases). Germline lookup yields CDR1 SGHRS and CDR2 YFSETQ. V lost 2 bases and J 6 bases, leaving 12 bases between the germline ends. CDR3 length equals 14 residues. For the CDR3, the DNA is TGCGCCAGCAGCTTTTCAGGGATGGGTCAGCCCCAGCATTTT. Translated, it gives CASSFSGMGQPQHF. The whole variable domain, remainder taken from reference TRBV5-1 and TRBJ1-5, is KAGVTQTPRYLIKTRGQQVTLSCSPISGHRSVSWYQQTPGQGLQFLFEYFSETQRNKGNFPGRFSGRQFSNSRSEMNVSTLELGDSALYLCASSFSGMGQPQHFGDGTRLSIL.

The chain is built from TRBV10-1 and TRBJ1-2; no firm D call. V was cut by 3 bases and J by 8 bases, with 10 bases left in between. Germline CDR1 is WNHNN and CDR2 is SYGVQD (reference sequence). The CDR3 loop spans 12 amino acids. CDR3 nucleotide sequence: TGCGCCAGCAGTGATAATCTGATCGGCTACACCTTC. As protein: CASSDNLIGYTF.

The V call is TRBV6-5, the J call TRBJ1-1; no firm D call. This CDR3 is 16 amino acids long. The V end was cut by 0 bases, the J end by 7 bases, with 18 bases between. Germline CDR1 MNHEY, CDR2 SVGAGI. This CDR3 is CASSYSGLAARLEAFF. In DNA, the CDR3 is TGTGCCAGCAGTTACTCTGGTTTGGCCGCCAGACTTGAAGCTTTCTTT.

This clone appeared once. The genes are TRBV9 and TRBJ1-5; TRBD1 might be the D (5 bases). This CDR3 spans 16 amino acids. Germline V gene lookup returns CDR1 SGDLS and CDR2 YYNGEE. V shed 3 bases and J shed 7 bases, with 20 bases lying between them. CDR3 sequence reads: CASSAGPGQGRQPQHF. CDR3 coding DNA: TGTGCCAGCAGCGCGGGGCCTGGTCAGGGTCGACAGCCCCAGCATTTT.

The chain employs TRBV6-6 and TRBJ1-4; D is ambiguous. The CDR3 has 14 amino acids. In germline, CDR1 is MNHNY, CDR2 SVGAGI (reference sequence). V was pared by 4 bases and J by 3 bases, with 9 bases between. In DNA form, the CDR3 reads TGTGCCAGCAGTTCCAGTTTACCTAATGAAAAACTGTTTTTT. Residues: CASSSSLPNEKLFF.

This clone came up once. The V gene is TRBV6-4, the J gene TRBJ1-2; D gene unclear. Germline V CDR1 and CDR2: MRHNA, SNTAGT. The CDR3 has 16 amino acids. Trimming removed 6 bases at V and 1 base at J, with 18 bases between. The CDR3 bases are TGTGCCAGCAGAAGGGCCGCGGTCCCTTTTAACTATGGCTACACCTTC. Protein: CASRRAAVPFNYGYTF.

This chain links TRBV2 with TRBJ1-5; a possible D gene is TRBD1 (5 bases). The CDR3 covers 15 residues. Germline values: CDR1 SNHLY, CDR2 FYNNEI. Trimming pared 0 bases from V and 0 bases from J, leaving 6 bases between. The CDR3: CASSEAGVSNQPQHF. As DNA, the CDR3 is TGTGCCAGCAGTGAAGCAGGGGTTAGCAATCAGCCCCAGCATTTT.

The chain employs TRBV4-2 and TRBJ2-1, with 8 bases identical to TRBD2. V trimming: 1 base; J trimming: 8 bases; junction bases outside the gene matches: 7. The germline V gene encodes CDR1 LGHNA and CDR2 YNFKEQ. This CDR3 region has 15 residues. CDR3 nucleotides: TGTGCCAGCAGCCAAGCCCGGGGGGGTGGGGATGAGCAGTTCTTC. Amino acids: CASSQARGGGDEQFF.

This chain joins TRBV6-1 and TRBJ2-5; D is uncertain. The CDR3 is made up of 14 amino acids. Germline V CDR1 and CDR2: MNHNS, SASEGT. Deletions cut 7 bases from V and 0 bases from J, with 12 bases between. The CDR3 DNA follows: TGTGCCAGCATGCCCAAAGTCTACCAAGAGACCCAGTACTTC. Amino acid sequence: CASMPKVYQETQYF.

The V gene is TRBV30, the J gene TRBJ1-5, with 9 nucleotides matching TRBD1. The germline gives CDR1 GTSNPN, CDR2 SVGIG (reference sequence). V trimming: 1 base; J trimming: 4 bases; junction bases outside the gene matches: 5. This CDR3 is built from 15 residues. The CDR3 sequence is CAWSAYGTGNQPQHF. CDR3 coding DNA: TGTGCCTGGAGTGCCTACGGGACAGGGAATCAGCCCCAGCATTTT.

CDR3 nucleotide sequence: TGTGCCAGCAGCATGGGACAGGTGGCGGAGACCCAGTACTTC. This codes for CASSMGQVAETQYF. The chain employs TRBV5-6 and TRBJ2-5, with 8 bases fitting TRBD1. Germline-derived CDR1 and CDR2 are SGHDT and YYEEEE. The CDR3 is 14 residues long. V lost 4 bases and J lost 5; bases outside the gene matches: 7.

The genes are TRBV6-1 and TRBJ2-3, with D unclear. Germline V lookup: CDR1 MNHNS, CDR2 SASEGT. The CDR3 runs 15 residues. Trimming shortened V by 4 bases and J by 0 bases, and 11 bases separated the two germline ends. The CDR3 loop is CASSGRRLSTDTQYF. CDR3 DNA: TGTGCCAGCAGTGGTCGACGGCTTAGCACAGATACGCAGTATTTT.

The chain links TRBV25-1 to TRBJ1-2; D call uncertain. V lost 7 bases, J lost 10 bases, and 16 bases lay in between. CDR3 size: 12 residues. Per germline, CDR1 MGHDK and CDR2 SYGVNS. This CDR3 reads CASTRGSEIYTF. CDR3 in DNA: TGTGCCAGCACTCGTGGCAGCGAAATCTACACCTTC.

CDR3 amino acids: CASSTAVPYEQYF. DNA for the CDR3: TGTGCCAGCAGTACGGCGGTTCCCTACGAGCAGTACTTC. The chain employs TRBV6-1 and TRBJ2-7; D is unclear. The CDR3 totals 13 residues. CDR1 and CDR2 from the germline V gene are MNHNS and SASEGT. Trimming stripped 5 bases from V and 2 bases from J, with 10 bases between.

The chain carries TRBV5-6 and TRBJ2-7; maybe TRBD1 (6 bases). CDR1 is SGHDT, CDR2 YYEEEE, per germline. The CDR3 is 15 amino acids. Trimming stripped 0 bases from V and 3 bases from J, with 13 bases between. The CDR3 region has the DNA TGTGCCAGCAGCTTGGGGGGGCGGAGGTTCTACGAGCAGTACTTC. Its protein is CASSLGGRRFYEQYF.